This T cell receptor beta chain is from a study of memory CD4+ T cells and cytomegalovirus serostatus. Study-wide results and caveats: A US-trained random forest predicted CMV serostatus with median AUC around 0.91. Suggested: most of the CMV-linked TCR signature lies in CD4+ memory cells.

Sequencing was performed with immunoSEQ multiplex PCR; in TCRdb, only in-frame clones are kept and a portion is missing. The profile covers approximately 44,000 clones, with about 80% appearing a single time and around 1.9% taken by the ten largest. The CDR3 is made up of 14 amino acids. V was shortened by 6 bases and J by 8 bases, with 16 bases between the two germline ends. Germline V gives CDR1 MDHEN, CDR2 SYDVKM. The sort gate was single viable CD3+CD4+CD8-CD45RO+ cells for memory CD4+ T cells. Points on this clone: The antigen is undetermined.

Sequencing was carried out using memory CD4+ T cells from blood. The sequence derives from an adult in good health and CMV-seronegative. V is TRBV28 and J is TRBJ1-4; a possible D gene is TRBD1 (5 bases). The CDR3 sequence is CASRLGDLGEKLFF. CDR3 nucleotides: TGTGCCAGCAGGCTAGGGGATTTGGGGGAAAAACTGTTTTTT. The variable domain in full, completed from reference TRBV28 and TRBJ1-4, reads DVKVTQSSRYLVKRTGEKVFLECVQDMDHENMFWYRQDPGLGLRLIYFSYDVKMKEKGDIPEGYSVSREKKERFSLILESASTNQTSMYLCASRLGDLGEKLFFGSGTQLSVL.